These 25 T cell receptor beta chains were all obtained from the same sample, sequenced in a study of shared clonotypes between healthy human individuals (dated by TCRdb to 2018 to 2020). The library was built by means of the immunoSEQ multiplex PCR assay. Drawn from immuneACCESS, this table holds only the in-frame rearrangements with V and J called that TCRdb kept. Clones are partly lost; checked studies trace under half to an unresolved V gene and leave the rest unexplained. The sample has 2 million to 2.5 million clones on record, 92% of them singletons. Approximately 0.4% of the sample is taken by the ten largest. The sample comprised naive CD4+ T cells from PBMCs. Reading the label with the study, this specimen's cell subset or site is: CD45RA+ positively selected. The source is a man aged 18 to 30 in good health. Some clones in this sample may be carry-over from other donors' samples.

This chain connects TRBV5-4 to TRBJ1-2; D perhaps matches TRBD1 (6 bases). Germline lookup yields CDR1 SGHNT and CDR2 YYREEE (reference sequence). The CDR3 runs 16 residues. V gave up 2 bases and J gave up 5 bases, with 19 bases separating them. The CDR3 spells CASSFGAGGERYGYTF. In nucleotides, the CDR3 is TGTGCCAGCAGCTTTGGGGCGGGGGGCGAGAGGTATGGCTACACCTTC. Filled out from reference TRBV5-4 and TRBJ1-2, the complete variable domain reads ETGVTQSPTHLIKTRGQQVTLRCSSQSGHNTVSWYQQALGQGPQFIFQYYREEENGRGNFPPRFSGLQFPNYSSELNVNALELDDSALYLCASSFGAGGERYGYTFGSGTRLTVV.

The chain carries TRBV6-1 and TRBJ2-3, with 9 bases fitting TRBD1. Looked up from germline, CDR1 is MNHNS and CDR2 is SASEGT. This CDR3 is built from 14 residues. V dropped 4 bases and J dropped 4; count of bases not matched to a gene: 3. The chain's CDR3 is CASSADRGADTQYF. CDR3 DNA: TGTGCCAGCAGTGCGGACAGGGGTGCAGATACGCAGTATTTT.

This sequence joins TRBV5-5 and TRBJ2-5; no firm D call. Trimming left V 4 bases short and J 4 bases short, with 5 bases between. The CDR3 covers 11 residues. Germline CDR1 is SGHKS and CDR2 is YYEKEE (reference sequence). CDR3 sequence: CASSPRETQYF. In DNA form, the CDR3 reads TGTGCCAGCAGCCCGCGAGAGACCCAGTACTTC. The full variable domain, rest sourced from reference TRBV5-5 and TRBJ2-5, is DAGVTQSPTHLIKTRGQQVTLRCSPISGHKSVSWYQQVLGQGPQFIFQYYEKEERGRGNFPDRFSARQFPNYSSELNVNALLLGDSALYLCASSPRETQYFGPGTRLLVL.

The V gene is TRBV7-9, the J gene TRBJ2-1; possibly TRBD2 for D (6 bases). Trimming took off 2 bases at V and 8 bases at J, with 10 bases between the two ends. Looked up from germline, CDR1 is SEHNR and CDR2 is FQNEAQ (reference sequence). The CDR3 consists of 13 residues. CDR3 protein: CASSLRRRDEQFF. CDR3 DNA sequence: TGTGCCAGCAGCTTACGCAGGAGGGATGAGCAGTTCTTC.

As DNA, the CDR3 is TGTGCCAGCAGTTTAGGGCTAGGTAAAGCATCCTACGAGCAGTACTTC. This codes for CASSLGLGKASYEQYF. This sequence joins TRBV27 and TRBJ2-7, with no clear D. The CDR3 loop spans 16 amino acids. Trimming shortened V by 2 bases and J by 1 base, and 15 bases separated the two germline ends. Germline CDR1 and CDR2: MNHEY and SMNVEV (reference sequence).

The chain is built from TRBV6-1 and TRBJ2-7; D remains unclear. CDR1 is MNHNS and CDR2 is SASEGT in the germline V gene. The CDR3 is made up of 12 amino acids. V lost 2 bases, J lost 12 bases, and 14 bases lay in between. CDR3 loop: CASSENFRSVYF. In nucleotides, the CDR3 is TGTGCCAGCAGTGAAAACTTTAGGTCCGTGTACTTC.

The rearrangement joins TRBV29-1 to TRBJ1-2; a possible D gene is TRBD1 (6 bases). V gave up 4 bases and J gave up 7 bases, with 10 bases separating them. The CDR3 has 11 residues. Germline assignment: CDR1 SQVTM and CDR2 ANQGSEA. The chain's CDR3 is CSVGQDFGYTF. Here the CDR3 DNA reads TGCAGCGTTGGACAGGACTTTGGCTACACCTTC.

This clone is a singleton in its sample. V usage is TRBV5-1 and J usage is TRBJ1-1; 10 bases align to TRBD1. Germline CDR1 reads SGHRS; CDR2 reads YFSETQ. This CDR3 contains 16 residues. V was clipped by 3 bases and J by 1 base; unmatched bases: 6. CDR3 bases: TGCGCCAGCAGCTCTAGGAGGACAGGGGGGAACACTGAAGCTTTCTTT. Translating gives CASSSRRTGGNTEAFF.

V usage is TRBV5-4 and J usage is TRBJ2-1; 7 bases agree with TRBD2. The CDR3 is made up of 16 amino acids. With V trimmed by 2 bases and J by 3 bases, 8 bases remained unmatched. Looked up from germline, CDR1 is SGHNT and CDR2 is YYREEE (reference sequence). The CDR3 loop is CASSLSGLADYNEQFF. The CDR3 DNA reads as TGTGCCAGCAGCTTATCGGGGCTAGCGGACTACAATGAGCAGTTCTTC.

The gene calls are TRBV2 and TRBJ2-3, with no clear D. Trimming left V 7 bases short and J 4 bases short, with 15 bases between. This CDR3 is built from 14 residues. Germline V CDR1 and CDR2: SNHLY, FYNNEI. DNA for the CDR3: TGTGCCAGCAAAGGCTGGATAAGCGCAGATACGCAGTATTTT. The encoded protein is CASKGWISADTQYF.

The V call is TRBV7-8, the J call TRBJ2-7, with D unresolved. Trimming left V 5 bases short and J 3 bases short, with 5 bases between. Per germline, CDR1 SGHVS and CDR2 FQNEAQ. The CDR3 has 11 amino acids. CDR3 DNA: TGTGCCAGCAGCGCCTTCTACGAGCAGTACTTC. This encodes CASSAFYEQYF.

Of note for this clone: The sample contains more than one DNA sequence encoding this CDR3. The CDR3 loop reads CASSRAGGYEQYF. DNA for the CDR3: TGTGCCAGCAGCAGGGCGGGGGGCTACGAGCAGTACTTC. The rearrangement uses TRBV27 and TRBJ2-7; 8 bases are a match to TRBD2. Germline loops: CDR1 MNHEY, CDR2 SMNVEV (reference sequence). The CDR3 sequence is 13 residues long. Unmatched junction bases numbered 4, after V lost 6 bases and J lost 3 bases.

This clone was seen a single time. The chain couples TRBV29-1 to TRBJ1-2, with TRBD1 matching over 10 bases. Germline V gene data show CDR1 as SQVTM and CDR2 as ANQGSEA. The V segment lost 4 bases and the J segment 7 bases; nucleotides outside the gene matches: 12. The length of the CDR3 is 15 residues. The CDR3 loop is CSVAPPTGGAGGYTF. CDR3 DNA sequence: TGCAGCGTTGCCCCCCCGACAGGGGGCGCCGGTGGCTACACCTTC.

The V and J genes are TRBV7-9 and TRBJ1-4; TRBD1 matches 8 bases. Germline trimming cut 0 bases from V and 7 bases from J; bases unmatched to any gene: 7. This CDR3 contains 16 residues. The germline V gene has CDR1 SEHNR and CDR2 FQNEAQ (reference sequence). CDR3: CASSLARTGSREKLFF. The CDR3 bases are TGTGCCAGCAGCTTAGCGCGGACAGGGAGTCGTGAAAAACTGTTTTTT.

The V call is TRBV28, the J call TRBJ1-1; possibly TRBD1 for D (5 bases). The CDR3 has 16 amino acids. V was cut by 6 bases and J by 3 bases, with 20 bases left in between. Germline CDR1 MDHEN, CDR2 SYDVKM. As DNA, the CDR3 is TGTGCCAGCAGCCTTCCTGGAGGGGAAGCAGACACTGAAGCTTTCTTT. This codes for CASSLPGGEADTEAFF.

The V call is TRBV18, the J call TRBJ2-7, with D perhaps TRBD1 (6 bases). CDR3 length: 16 residues. Looked up from germline, CDR1 is KGHSH and CDR2 is LQKENI. V lost 4 bases, J lost 5 bases, and 21 bases lay in between. Here the CDR3 DNA reads TGTGCCAGCTCACGTGGTGTGTCAGGGGAAAGGAACGAGCAGTACTTC. Protein sequence: CASSRGVSGERNEQYF.

J is TRBJ2-3 and V is TRBV15; no clear D. The CDR3 runs to 14 residues. From germline, CDR1 is LNHNV and CDR2 YYDKDF (reference sequence). V lost 1 base, J lost 6 bases, and 11 bases lay in between. The CDR3 DNA follows: TGTGCCACCAGCAGAGTGACTGGAGCGGATACGCAGTATTTT. This translates into CATSRVTGADTQYF.

This chain joins TRBV28 and TRBJ2-7; maybe TRBD2 (5 bases). Trimming took 4 bases from V and 6 from J, leaving 13 bases between them. The CDR3 contains 13 residues. Germline CDR1 reads MDHEN; CDR2 reads SYDVKM. CDR3 DNA sequence: TGTGCCAGCAGTTCCACCAGCGGCGGCGAGCAGTACTTC. Its protein product is CASSSTSGGEQYF.

The gene calls are TRBV7-2 and TRBJ2-2, with TRBD1 matching over 9 bases. V shed 1 base and J 5 bases; nucleotides not matched to a gene: 8. The germline V gene encodes CDR1 SGHTA and CDR2 FQGNSA. The CDR3 runs 17 residues. The CDR3 coding sequence is TGTGCCAGCAGCTTAGTAACTACAGGGGGCCGAACCGGGGAGCTGTTTTTT. Its translation: CASSLVTTGGRTGELFF.

In its sample, this clone was seen once. V is TRBV5-6 and J is TRBJ1-4, with D uncertain. The CDR3 consists of 14 residues. V lost 4 bases to trimming and J lost 7 bases, with 14 bases between them. Germline loops: CDR1 SGHDT, CDR2 YYEEEE. The CDR3 loop reads CASSTTVGSEKLFF. DNA of the CDR3: TGTGCCAGCAGCACTACAGTGGGAAGTGAAAAACTGTTTTTT.

The CDR3 reads CASSVDPTGELFF. For the CDR3, the DNA is TGTGCCAGCAGCGTAGACCCGACCGGGGAGCTGTTTTTT. The rearrangement links TRBV9 to TRBJ2-2; D gene uncertain. In germline, CDR1 is SGDLS, CDR2 YYNGEE. V was cut by 0 bases and J by 5 bases, with 5 bases left in between. This CDR3 is 13 amino acids long.

A word on this clone: This CDR3 is also generated by other DNA sequences in the sample. The genes are TRBV6-5 and TRBJ2-5; D ambiguous. The V end lost 4 bases, the J end lost 5 bases, and 5 bases lay between the germline ends. Germline V CDR1 and CDR2: MNHEY, SVGAGI. The CDR3 consists of 11 residues. In DNA form, the CDR3 reads TGTGCCAGCAGTTCCAGGGAGACCCAGTACTTC. Residues: CASSSRETQYF.

The rearrangement uses TRBV28 and TRBJ1-1; possibly TRBD1 for D (5 bases). V was cut by 3 bases and J by 6 bases, with 11 bases left in between. Germline lookup yields CDR1 MDHEN and CDR2 SYDVKM. This CDR3 contains 13 residues. The DNA of the CDR3 is TGTGCCAGCAGTTTTCCGGGGCGACCTGAAGCTTTCTTT. This translates into CASSFPGRPEAFF.

J is TRBJ2-2 and V is TRBV7-3; D not resolved. The germline V gene encodes CDR1 SGHTA and CDR2 FQGTGA. This CDR3 spans 13 amino acids. Trimming cost V 4 bases and J 7 bases, with 10 bases left between them. This CDR3 reads CASSSNSVGELFF. The CDR3 region has the DNA TGTGCCAGCAGCTCGAACTCCGTCGGGGAGCTGTTTTTT.

This clone appeared a few times. Other DNA sequences within the sample encode an identical CDR3. This CDR3 is CASSLGGYEQYF. The CDR3 DNA reads as TGTGCCAGCAGTTTGGGCGGCTACGAGCAGTACTTC. The gene calls are TRBV28 and TRBJ2-7; D ambiguous. CDR1 and CDR2 from the germline V gene are MDHEN and SYDVKM. The length of the CDR3 is 12 residues. V gave up 3 bases and J gave up 3 bases, with 6 bases separating them.